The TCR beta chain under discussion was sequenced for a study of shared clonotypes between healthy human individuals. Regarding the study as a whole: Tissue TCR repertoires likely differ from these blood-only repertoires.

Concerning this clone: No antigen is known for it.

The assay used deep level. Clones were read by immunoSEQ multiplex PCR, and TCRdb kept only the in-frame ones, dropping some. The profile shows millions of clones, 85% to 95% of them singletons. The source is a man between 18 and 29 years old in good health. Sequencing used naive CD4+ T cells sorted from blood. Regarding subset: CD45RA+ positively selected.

The CDR3 protein is CATSSLTGGQPQHF. In DNA, the CDR3 is TGTGCCACCAGCAGCCTGACAGGCGGTCAGCCCCAGCATTTT. The gene calls are TRBV15 and TRBJ1-5, with D perhaps TRBD1 (6 bases). Germline-derived CDR1 and CDR2 are LNHNV and YYDKDF (reference sequence). V gave up 3 bases and J gave up 6 bases, with 12 bases separating them. This CDR3 contains 14 residues.